The present T cell receptor (beta chain) was sequenced within a study of PD-L1 blockade in urothelial cancer. Study-wide background: Typically, measured as a median, blood samples had 150,000 or so T cells.

Study results and caveats: Those with durable benefit had larger increases in tumor-associated blood clones at 3 weeks.

With regard to this clone: Its antigen is as yet unknown.

Regarding time point: pretreatment peripheral blood. Samples were collected from each patient before treatment and during treatment. Each patient gave between 1 and 8 of them in total. Looked up from germline, CDR1 is SGHAT and CDR2 is FQDESV (reference sequence). The CDR3 consists of 15 residues. Trimming removed 1 base at V and 4 bases at J, with 13 bases between. Into every PCR, synthetic TCR analog templates were spiked. Sequencing used immunoSEQ multiplex PCR; TCRdb keeps in-frame clones, though not all of them. The repertoire holds fewer than 85,000 clones, with roughly 84% as singletons. V and J are TRBV11-1 and TRBJ1-1; no clear D. The receptor's source is a woman in her sixties or seventies with urothelial cancer. The sample consisted of PBMCs, taken around atezolizumab (anti-PD-L1) treatment. CDR3 amino acids: CASSLEGGSATEAFF. CDR3 coding DNA: TGTGCCAGCAGCTTAGAGGGAGGTTCAGCCACTGAAGCTTTCTTT.